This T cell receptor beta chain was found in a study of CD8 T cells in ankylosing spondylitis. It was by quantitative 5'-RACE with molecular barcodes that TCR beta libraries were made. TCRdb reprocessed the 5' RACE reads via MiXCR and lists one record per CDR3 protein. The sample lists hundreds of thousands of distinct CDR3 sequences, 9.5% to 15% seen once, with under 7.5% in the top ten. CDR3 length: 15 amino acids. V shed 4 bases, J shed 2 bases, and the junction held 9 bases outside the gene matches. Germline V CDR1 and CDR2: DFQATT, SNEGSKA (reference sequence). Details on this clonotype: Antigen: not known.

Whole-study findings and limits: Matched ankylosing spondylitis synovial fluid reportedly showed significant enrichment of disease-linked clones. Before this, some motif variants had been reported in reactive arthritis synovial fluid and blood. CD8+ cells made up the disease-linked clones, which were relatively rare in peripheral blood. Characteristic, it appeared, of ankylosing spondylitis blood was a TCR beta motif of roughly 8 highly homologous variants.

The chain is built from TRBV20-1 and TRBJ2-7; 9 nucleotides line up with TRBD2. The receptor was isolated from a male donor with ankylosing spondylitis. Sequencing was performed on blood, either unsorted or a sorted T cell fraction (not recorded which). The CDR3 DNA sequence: TGCAGTGCTACCAGTCGGCTAGCGGGAACCTACGAGCAGTACTTC. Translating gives CSATSRLAGTYEQYF.